The subject of this entry is one T cell receptor (beta chain). At one end the junction does not follow the germline gene, possibly because of a read error. This entry belongs to a study of blood T cells in healthy people across ages. For the second PCR, which ran for about 6 to 11 cycles, a sample-barcoded 5' primer and a J-beta primer mix were used. TCRdb re-analysed the 5' RACE reads in MiXCR, keeping a single row per CDR3 protein. The data hold hundreds of thousands of distinct CDR3 sequences, with 40% to 60% observed a single time. The CDR3 covers 14 residues. Per germline, CDR1 SGHAT and CDR2 FQNNGV.

The specimen was blood. The receptor was isolated from a man aged 25 to 40 in good health. This sequence joins TRBV11-2 and TRBJ1-3, with 7 bases aligning to TRBD1. The DNA of the CDR3 is TGTGCCAGCAGCTGGGACAGCTCTGGAAACACCACATATTTT. Its translation: CASSWDSSGNTTYF.